The T cell receptor beta chain described here comes from a study of blood T cell repertoires in COVID-19. Study details: The origin of the acute and convalescent COVID-19 samples was the United States, Italy and Spain.

In the original analysis: Amplification from reference gene primers served as the basis for estimated nucleated cell counts. Sequenced by immunoSEQ multiplex PCR; TCRdb stores in-frame clones only, minus some. That table supplies the V and J calls and clone size; D and trimming were determined from the DNA. Counted here are around 100,000 clones, roughly four fifths occurring once; the ten biggest clones make up 24%. The germline V gene encodes CDR1 KGHSH and CDR2 LQKENI. V lost 4 bases and J lost 4, with 10 bases in between. The CDR3 totals 13 residues. The chain has TRBV18 and TRBJ1-1, with TRBD1 as a possible D gene (5 bases). This receptor was obtained from a human donor in a cohort sampled during active COVID-19. The sequenced sample consisted of peripheral blood. The CDR3 here is CASSQGRGTEAFF. The DNA of the CDR3 is TGTGCCAGCTCACAGGGAAGGGGCACTGAAGCTTTCTTT.